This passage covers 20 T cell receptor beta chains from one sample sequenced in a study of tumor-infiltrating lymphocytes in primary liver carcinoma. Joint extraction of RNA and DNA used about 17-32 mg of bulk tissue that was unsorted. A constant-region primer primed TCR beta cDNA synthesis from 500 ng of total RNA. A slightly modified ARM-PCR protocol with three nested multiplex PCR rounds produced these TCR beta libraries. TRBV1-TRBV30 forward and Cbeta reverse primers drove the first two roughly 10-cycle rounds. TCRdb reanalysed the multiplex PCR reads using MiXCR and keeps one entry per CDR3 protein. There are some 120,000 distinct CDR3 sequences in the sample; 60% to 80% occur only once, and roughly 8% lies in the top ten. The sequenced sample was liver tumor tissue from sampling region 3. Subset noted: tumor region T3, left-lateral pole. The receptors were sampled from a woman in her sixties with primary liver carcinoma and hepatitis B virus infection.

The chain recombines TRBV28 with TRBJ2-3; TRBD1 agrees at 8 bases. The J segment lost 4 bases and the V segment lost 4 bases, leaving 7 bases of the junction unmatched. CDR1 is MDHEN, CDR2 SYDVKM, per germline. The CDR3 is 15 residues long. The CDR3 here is CASSWATGEPDTQYF. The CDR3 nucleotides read TGTGCCAGCAGTTGGGCGACAGGGGAGCCAGATACGCAGTATTTT.

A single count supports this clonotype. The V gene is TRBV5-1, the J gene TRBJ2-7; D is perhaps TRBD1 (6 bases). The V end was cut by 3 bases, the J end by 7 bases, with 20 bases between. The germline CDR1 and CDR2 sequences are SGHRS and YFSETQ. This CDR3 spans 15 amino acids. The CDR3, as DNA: TGCGCCAGCAGCTGGGGACATGGGCTTTCGTATGAGCAGTACTTC. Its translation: CASSWGHGLSYEQYF.

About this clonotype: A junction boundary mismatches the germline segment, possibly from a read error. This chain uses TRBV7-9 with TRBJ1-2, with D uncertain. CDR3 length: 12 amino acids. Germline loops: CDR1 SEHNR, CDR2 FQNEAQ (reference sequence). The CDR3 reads CARSLANYGYTF. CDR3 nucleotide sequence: TGTGCCAGGAGCTTAGCTAACTATGGCTACACCTTC.

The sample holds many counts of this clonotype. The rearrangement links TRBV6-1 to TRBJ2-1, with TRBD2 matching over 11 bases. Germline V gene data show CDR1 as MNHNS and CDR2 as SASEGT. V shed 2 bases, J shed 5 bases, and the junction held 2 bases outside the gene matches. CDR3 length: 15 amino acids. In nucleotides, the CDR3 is TGTGCCAGCAGTGAAACTAGCGGGAGCCACAATGAGCAGTTCTTC. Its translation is CASSETSGSHNEQFF.

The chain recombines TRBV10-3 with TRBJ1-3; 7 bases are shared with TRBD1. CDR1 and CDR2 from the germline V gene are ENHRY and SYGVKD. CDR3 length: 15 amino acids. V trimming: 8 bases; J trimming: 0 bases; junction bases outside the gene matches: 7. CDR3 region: CAILRDSDSGNTIYF. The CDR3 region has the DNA TGTGCCATCTTGCGGGACAGCGACTCTGGAAACACCATATATTTT.

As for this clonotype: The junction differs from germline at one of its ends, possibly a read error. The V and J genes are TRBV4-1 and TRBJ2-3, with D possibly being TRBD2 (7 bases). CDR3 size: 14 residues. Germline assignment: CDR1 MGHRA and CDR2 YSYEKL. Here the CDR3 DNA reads TGCGCTAGCACCTTGGGGGGGCTCACAGATACGCAGTATTTT. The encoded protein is CASTLGGLTDTQYF.

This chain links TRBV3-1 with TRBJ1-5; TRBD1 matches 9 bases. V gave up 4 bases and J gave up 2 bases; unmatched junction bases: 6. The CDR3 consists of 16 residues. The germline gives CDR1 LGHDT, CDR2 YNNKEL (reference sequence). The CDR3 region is CASSPGRQGGNQPQHF. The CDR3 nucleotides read TGTGCCAGCAGCCCAGGACGACAGGGGGGCAATCAGCCCCAGCATTTT.

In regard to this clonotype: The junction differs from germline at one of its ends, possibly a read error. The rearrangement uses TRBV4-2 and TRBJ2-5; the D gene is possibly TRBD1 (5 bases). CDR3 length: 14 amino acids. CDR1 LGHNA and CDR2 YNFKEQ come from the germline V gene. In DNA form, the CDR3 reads TGTGCCAGCAACCAAGGAGTGGGGCGGGAGACCCAGTACTTC. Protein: CASNQGVGRETQYF.

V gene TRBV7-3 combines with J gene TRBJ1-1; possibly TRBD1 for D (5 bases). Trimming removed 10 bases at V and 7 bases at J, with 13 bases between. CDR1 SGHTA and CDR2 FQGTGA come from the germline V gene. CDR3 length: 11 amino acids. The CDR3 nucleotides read TGTGCCATCAGGCCAAGGGGTGAAGCTTTCTTT. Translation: CAIRPRGEAFF.

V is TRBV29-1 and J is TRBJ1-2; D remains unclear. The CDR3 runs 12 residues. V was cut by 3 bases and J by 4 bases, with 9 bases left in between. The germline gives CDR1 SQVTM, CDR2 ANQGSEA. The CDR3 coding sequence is TGCAGCGTTGAGTTATTAGGCTATGGCTACACCTTC. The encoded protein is CSVELLGYGYTF.

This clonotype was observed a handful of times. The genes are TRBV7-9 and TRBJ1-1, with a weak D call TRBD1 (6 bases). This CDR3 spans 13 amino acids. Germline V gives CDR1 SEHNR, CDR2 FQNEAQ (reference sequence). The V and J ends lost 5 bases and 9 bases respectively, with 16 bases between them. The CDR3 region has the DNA TGTGCCAGCAGCCCGATTTCAGGGGCCAAAGCTTTCTTT. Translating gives CASSPISGAKAFF.

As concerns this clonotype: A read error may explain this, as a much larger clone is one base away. In DNA form, the CDR3 reads TGCGCCTGCAGTGCGGGTTCAGGGAGGCACAATCAGCCCCAGCATTTT. Encoded protein: CACSAGSGRHNQPQHF. The rearrangement links TRBV10-2 to TRBJ1-5; D may be TRBD1 (5 bases). Germline CDR1 is WSHSY and CDR2 is SAAADI. CDR3 length equals 16 residues.

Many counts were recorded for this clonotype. The CDR3 protein is CASSQGAGNTIYF. The DNA of the CDR3 is TGCGCCAGCAGCCAGGGGGCTGGAAACACCATATATTTT. This rearrangement joins TRBV5-1 to TRBJ1-3, with 7 bases aligning to TRBD1. J gave up 2 bases and V 4 bases, and 0 bases lay outside the gene matches. This CDR3 is 13 amino acids long. Germline V gives CDR1 SGHRS, CDR2 YFSETQ.

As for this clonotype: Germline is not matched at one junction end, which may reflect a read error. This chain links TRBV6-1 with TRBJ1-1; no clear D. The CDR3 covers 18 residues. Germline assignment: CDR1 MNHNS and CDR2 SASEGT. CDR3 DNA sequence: TGTACCAGCAGTGGGATTAGCATCGTAAGGCTAGTGAACACAGAGGCTTTCTTT. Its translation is CTSSGISIVRLVNTEAFF.

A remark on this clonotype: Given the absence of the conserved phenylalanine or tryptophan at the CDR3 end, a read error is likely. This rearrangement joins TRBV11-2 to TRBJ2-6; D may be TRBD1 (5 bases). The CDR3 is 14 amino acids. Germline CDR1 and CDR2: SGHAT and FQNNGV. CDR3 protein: CASSTVTGDNVLTL. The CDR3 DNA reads TGTGCCAGCTCGACAGTGACTGGGGACAACGTCCTGACTCTC.

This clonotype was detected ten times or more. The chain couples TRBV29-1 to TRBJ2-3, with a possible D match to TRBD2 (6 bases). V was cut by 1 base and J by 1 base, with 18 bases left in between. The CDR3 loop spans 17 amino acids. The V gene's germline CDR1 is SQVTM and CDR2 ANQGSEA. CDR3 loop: CSVEGGGAGKGTDTQYF. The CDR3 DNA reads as TGCAGCGTTGAAGGAGGCGGGGCAGGGAAGGGCACAGATACGCAGTATTTT.

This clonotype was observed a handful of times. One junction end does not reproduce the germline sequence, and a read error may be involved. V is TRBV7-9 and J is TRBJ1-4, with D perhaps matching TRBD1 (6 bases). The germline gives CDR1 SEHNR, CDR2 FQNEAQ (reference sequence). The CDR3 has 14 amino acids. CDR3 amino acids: CGSSPQGIGEKLFF. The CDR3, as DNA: TGTGGCAGCAGCCCGCAGGGGATCGGCGAAAAACTGTTTTTT.

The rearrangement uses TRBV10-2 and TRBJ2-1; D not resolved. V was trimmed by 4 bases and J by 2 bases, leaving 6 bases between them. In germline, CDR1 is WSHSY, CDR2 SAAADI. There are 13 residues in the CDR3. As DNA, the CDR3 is TGCGCCAGCAGTGGGGCGGCCTACAATGAGCAGTTCTTC. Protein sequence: CASSGAAYNEQFF.

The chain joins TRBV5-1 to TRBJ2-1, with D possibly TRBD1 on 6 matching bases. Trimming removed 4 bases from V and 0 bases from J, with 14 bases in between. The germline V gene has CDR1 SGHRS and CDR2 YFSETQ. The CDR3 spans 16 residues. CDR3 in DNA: TGCGCCAGCAGCCCCCCGCCAGGGGACTCCTACAATGAGCAGTTCTTC. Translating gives CASSPPPGDSYNEQFF.

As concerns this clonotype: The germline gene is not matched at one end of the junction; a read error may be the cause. CDR3 residues: CASSQTESSYNGQFF. CDR3 in DNA: TGTGCCAGCAGCCAGACTGAGAGCTCCTACAATGGGCAGTTCTTC. The chain has TRBV11-1 and TRBJ2-1; D uncertain. The V gene's germline CDR1 is SGHAT and CDR2 FQDESV (reference sequence). The CDR3 has 15 amino acids.